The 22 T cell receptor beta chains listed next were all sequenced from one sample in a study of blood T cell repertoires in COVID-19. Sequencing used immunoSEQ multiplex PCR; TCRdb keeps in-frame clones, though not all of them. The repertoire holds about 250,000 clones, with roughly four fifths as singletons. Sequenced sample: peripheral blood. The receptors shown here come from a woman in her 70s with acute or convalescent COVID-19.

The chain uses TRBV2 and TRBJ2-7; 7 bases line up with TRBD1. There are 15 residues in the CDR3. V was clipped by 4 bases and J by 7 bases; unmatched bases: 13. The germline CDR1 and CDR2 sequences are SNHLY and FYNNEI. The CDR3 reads CASSVPTGNSEEQYF. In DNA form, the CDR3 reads TGTGCCAGCAGTGTTCCGACAGGGAATTCGGAAGAGCAGTACTTC.

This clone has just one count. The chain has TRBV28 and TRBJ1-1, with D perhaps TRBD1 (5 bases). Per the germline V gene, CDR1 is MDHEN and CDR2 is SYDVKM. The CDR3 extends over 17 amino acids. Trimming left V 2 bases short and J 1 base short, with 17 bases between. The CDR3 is CASSLNLLGRENTEAFF. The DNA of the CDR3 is TGTGCCAGCAGTTTAAATCTCCTGGGCAGGGAGAACACTGAAGCTTTCTTT.

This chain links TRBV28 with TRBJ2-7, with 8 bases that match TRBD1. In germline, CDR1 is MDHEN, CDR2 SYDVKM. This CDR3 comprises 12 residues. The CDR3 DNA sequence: TGTGCAGTGGCCGGACAGGGTTACGAGCAGTACTTC. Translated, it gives CAVAGQGYEQYF.

This chain's CDR3 is CASSPGTGDQPQHF. As DNA, the CDR3 is TGTGCCAGCAGCCCCGGGACGGGAGATCAGCCCCAGCATTTT. This chain connects TRBV5-4 to TRBJ1-5; D is possibly TRBD1 (5 bases). Germline assignment: CDR1 SGHNT and CDR2 YYREEE (reference sequence). The CDR3 loop spans 14 amino acids. Trimming pared 4 bases from V and 5 bases from J, leaving 13 bases between.

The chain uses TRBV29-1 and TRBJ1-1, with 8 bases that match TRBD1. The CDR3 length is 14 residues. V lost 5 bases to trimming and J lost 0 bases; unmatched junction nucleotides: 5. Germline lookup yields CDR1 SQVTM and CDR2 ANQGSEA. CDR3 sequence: CSVQTGGMNTEAFF. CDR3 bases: TGCAGCGTTCAAACAGGGGGGATGAACACTGAAGCTTTCTTT. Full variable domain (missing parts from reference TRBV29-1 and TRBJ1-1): SAVISQKPSRDICQRGTSLTIQCQVDSQVTMMFWYRQQPGQSLTLIATANQGSEATYESGFVIDKFPISRPNLTFSTLTVSNMSPEDSSIYLCSVQTGGMNTEAFFGQGTRLTVV.

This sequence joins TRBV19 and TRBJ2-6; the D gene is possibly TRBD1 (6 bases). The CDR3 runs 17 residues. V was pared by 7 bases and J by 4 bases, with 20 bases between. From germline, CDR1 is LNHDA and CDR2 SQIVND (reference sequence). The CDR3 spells CASTTDSLSAGANVLTF. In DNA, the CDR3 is TGTGCCAGTACCACGGACAGCCTTAGCGCAGGGGCCAACGTCCTGACTTTC.

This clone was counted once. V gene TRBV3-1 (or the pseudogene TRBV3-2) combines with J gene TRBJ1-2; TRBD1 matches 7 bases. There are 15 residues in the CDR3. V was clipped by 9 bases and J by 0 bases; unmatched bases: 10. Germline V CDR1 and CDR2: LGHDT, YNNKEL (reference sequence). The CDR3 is CASLDRADPNYGYTF. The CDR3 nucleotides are TGTGCCAGTCTCGACAGGGCTGATCCTAACTATGGCTACACCTTC.

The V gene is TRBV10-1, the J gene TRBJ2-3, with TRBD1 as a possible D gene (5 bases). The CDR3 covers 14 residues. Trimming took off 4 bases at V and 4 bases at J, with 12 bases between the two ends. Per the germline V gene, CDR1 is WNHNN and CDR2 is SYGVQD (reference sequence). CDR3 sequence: CASSAGFGADTQYF. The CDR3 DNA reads TGCGCCAGCAGTGCAGGGTTTGGGGCAGATACGCAGTATTTT.

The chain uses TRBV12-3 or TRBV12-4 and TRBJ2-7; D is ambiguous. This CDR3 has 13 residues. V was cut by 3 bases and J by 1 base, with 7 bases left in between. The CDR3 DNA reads TGTGCCAGCAGTTTGCAGCGTTCCTACGAGCAGTACTTC. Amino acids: CASSLQRSYEQYF.

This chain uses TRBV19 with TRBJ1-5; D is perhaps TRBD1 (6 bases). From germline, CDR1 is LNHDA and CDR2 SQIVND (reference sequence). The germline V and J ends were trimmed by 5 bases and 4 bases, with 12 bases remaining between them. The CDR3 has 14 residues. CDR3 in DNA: TGTGCCAGTAGTCCACAGGGCTCGAATCAGCCCCAGCATTTT. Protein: CASSPQGSNQPQHF.

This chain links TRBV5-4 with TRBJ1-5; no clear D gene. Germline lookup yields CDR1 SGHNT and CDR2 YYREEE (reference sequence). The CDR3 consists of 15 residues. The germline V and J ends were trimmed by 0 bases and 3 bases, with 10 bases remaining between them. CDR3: CASSLDQAVNQPQHF. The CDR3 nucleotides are TGTGCCAGCAGCTTGGATCAGGCAGTCAATCAGCCCCAGCATTTT.

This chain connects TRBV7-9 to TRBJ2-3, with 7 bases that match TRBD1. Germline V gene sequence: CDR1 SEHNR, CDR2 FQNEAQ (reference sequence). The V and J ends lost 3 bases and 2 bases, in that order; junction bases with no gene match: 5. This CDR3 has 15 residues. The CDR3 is CASSLDGTDTDTQYF. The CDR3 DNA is TGTGCCAGCAGCTTGGATGGGACAGACACAGATACGCAGTATTTT.

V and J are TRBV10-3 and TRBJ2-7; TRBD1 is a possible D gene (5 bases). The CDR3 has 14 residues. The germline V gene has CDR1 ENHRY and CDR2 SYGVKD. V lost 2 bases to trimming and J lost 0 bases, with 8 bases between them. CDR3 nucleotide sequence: TGTGCCATCAGTGAGCCGACAGTCTCCTACGAGCAGTACTTC. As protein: CAISEPTVSYEQYF.

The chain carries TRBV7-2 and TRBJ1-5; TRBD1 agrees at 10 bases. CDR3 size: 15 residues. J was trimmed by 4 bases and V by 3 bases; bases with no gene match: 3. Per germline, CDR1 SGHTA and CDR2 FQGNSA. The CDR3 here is CASSFGDRGNQPQHF. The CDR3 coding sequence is TGTGCCAGCAGCTTTGGGGACAGGGGAAATCAGCCCCAGCATTTT.

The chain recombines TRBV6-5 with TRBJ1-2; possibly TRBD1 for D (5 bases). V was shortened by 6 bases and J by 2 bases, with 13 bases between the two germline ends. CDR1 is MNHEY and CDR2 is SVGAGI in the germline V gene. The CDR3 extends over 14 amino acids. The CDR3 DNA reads TGTGCCAGCAGACGCACAGGATCCAACTATGGCTACACCTTC. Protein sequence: CASRRTGSNYGYTF.

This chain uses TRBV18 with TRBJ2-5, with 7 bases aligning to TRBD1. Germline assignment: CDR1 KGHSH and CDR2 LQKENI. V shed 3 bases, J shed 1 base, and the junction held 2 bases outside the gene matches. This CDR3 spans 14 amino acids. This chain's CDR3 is CASSPGQLQETQYF. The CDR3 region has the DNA TGTGCCAGCTCACCGGGACAGCTCCAAGAGACCCAGTACTTC.

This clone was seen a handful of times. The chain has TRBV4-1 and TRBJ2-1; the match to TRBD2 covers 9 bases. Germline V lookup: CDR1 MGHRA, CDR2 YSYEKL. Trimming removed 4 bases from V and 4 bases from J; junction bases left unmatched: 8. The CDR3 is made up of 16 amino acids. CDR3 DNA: TGCGCCAGCAGCCGGTCTAGCGGGGAACCATACAATGAGCAGTTCTTC. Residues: CASSRSSGEPYNEQFF.

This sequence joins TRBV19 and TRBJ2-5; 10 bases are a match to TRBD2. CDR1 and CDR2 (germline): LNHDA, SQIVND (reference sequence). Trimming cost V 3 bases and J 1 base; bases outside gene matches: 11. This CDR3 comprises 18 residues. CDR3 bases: TGTGCCAGTAGTATTAGAGGTCTAGCGGGGGCGACCCAAGAGACCCAGTACTTC. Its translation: CASSIRGLAGATQETQYF.

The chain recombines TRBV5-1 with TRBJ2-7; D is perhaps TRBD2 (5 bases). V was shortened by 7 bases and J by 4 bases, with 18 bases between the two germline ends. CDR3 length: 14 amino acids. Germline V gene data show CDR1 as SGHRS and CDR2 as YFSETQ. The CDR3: CASGEGGLQYEQYF. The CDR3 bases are TGCGCCAGCGGGGAAGGAGGTCTTCAATACGAGCAGTACTTC.

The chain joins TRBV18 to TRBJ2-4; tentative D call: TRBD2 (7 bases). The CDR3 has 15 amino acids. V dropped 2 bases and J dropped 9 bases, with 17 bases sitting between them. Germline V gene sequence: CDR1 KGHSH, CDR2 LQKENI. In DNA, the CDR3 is TGTGCCAGCTCACCAGGGACGGGGGGCAGAATCATTCAGTACTTC. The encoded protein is CASSPGTGGRIIQYF. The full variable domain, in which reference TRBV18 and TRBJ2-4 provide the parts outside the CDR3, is NAGVMQNPRHLVRRRGQEARLRCSPMKGHSHVYWYRQLPEEGLKFMVYLQKENIIDESGMPKERFSAEFPKEGPSILRIQQVVRGDSAAYFCASSPGTGGRIIQYFGAGTRLSVL.

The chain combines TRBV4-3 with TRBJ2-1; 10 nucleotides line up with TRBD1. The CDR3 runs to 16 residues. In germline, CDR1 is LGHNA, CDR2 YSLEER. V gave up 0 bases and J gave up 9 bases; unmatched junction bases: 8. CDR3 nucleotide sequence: TGCGCCAGCAGCCAAGATGTACGACAGGGGGCAAGTGAGCAGTTCTTC. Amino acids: CASSQDVRQGASEQFF.

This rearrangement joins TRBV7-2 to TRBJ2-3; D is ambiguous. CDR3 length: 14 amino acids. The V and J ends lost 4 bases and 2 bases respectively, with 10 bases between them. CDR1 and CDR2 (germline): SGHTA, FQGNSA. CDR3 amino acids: CASSSPWATDTQYF. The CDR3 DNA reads TGTGCCAGCAGCTCCCCCTGGGCCACAGATACGCAGTATTTT.